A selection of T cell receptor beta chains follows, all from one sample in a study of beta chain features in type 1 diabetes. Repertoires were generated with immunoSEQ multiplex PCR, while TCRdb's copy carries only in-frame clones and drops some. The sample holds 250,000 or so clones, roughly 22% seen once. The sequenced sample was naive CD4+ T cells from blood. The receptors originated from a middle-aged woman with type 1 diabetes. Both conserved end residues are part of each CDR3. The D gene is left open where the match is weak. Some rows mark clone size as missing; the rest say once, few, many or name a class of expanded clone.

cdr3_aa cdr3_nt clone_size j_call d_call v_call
CASTGTGAGANVLTF TGTGCCAGCACCGGGACAGGGGCTGGGGCCAACGTCCTGACTTTC - TRBJ2-6 TRBD1 TRBV11-2
CASSPGQGHYGYTF TGTGCCAGCAGCCCCGGACAGGGTCACTATGGCTACACCTTC - TRBJ1-2 TRBD1 TRBV7-2
CASSYSTGYNEQFF TGTGCCAGCAGTTACTCGACTGGGTACAATGAGCAGTTCTTC - TRBJ2-1 - TRBV6-5
CASSLRTSGIYNEQFF TGCGCCAGCAGCCTACGGACTAGCGGGATCTACAATGAGCAGTTCTTC - TRBJ2-1 TRBD2 TRBV5-1
CAISGERDRGGYTF TGTGCCATCAGTGGGGAGCGGGACAGGGGTGGCTACACCTTC few TRBJ1-2 TRBD1 TRBV10-3
CASSLASASYEQYF TGTGCCAGCAGCTTGGCATCTGCGTCCTACGAGCAGTACTTC - TRBJ2-7 - TRBV5-4
CAWGTGDGNTIYF TGTGCCTGGGGGACAGGGGATGGAAACACCATATATTTT - TRBJ1-3 TRBD1 TRBV30
CASSLDPRQGKNIQYF TGTGCCAGCAGCTTGGACCCTCGGCAGGGCAAAAACATTCAGTACTTC - TRBJ2-4 - TRBV5-4
CSVEGTGVADTQYF TGCAGCGTTGAAGGGACAGGGGTGGCAGATACGCAGTATTTT - TRBJ2-3 TRBD1 TRBV29-1
CASSPRTGSNEQYF TGTGCCAGCAGCCCCAGGACAGGGTCCAACGAGCAGTACTTC once TRBJ2-7 TRBD1 TRBV7-2
CASSLTADTGELFF TGTGCCAGTAGCCTTACCGCGGACACCGGGGAGCTGTTTTTT - TRBJ2-2 - TRBV19
CASSMDGGRLTQYF TGCGCCAGCAGCATGGATGGAGGCAGACTTACGCAGTATTTT - TRBJ2-3 - TRBV5-1
CASSDNMNTEAFF TGTGCCAGCAGTGATAATATGAACACTGAAGCTTTCTTT - TRBJ1-1 - TRBV2
CASSSQGSETQYF TGCGCCAGCAGCTCCCAGGGGTCAGAGACCCAGTACTTC - TRBJ2-5 - TRBV5-1
CASSQGPQGAGGLYNEQFF TGTGCCAGCAGCCAAGGCCCGCAGGGAGCGGGGGGCCTCTACAATGAGCAGTTCTTC few TRBJ2-1 TRBD2 TRBV4-2
CSGGQLNEKLFF TGCAGCGGGGGACAGCTTAATGAAAAACTGTTTTTT - TRBJ1-4 TRBD1 TRBV29-1
CASSLTPGGETQYF TGTGCCAGCAGTTTGACCCCCGGCGGGGAGACCCAGTACTTC few TRBJ2-5 - TRBV27
CASSAWTGSGSPLHF TGTGCCAGCAGCGCATGGACAGGGTCGGGGTCACCCCTCCACTTT few TRBJ1-6 TRBD1 TRBV5-4
CASSYSRRVTEAFF TGTGCCAGCAGTTACTCGAGGAGGGTCACTGAAGCTTTCTTT few TRBJ1-1 - TRBV6-5
CASSPSQGLAMNTEAFF TGTGCCAGCAGCCCGAGTCAGGGGTTGGCGATGAACACTGAAGCTTTCTTT - TRBJ1-1 - TRBV4-2
CSGGQAGYGYTF TGCAGCGGAGGACAGGCGGGCTATGGCTACACCTTC - TRBJ1-2 TRBD1 TRBV29-1
CASSDPRADRTQYF TGTGCCAGCAGCGACCCGAGGGCTGATCGTACGCAGTATTTT - TRBJ2-3 - TRBV5-4
CASSLQWGITDTQYF TGTGCCAGCAGTTTACAATGGGGCATCACAGATACGCAGTATTTT - TRBJ2-3 - TRBV27
CASSSGTRSETQYF TGCGCCAGCAGCTCCGGGACTAGAAGCGAGACCCAGTACTTC few TRBJ2-5 TRBD2 TRBV5-1
CASSFPRQGTQYF TGTGCCAGCAGCTTCCCTCGCCAGGGTACGCAGTATTTT few TRBJ2-3 - TRBV6-6
CASSQMDREGYGYTF TGTGCCAGCAGCCAAATGGACAGGGAAGGCTATGGCTACACCTTC - TRBJ1-2 TRBD1 TRBV4-2
CASRDSQFEQYF TGTGCCAGCCGGGACTCCCAATTTGAGCAGTACTTC - TRBJ2-7 - TRBV19
CASGYYPAGQGFYEQYF TGCGCCAGCGGGTACTATCCGGCGGGACAGGGTTTCTACGAGCAGTACTTC - TRBJ2-7 TRBD1 TRBV5-1
CASISSAFTDTQYF TGTGCCAGCATAAGCAGCGCCTTCACAGATACGCAGTATTTT - TRBJ2-3 - TRBV28
CASSPLEGEQFF TGTGCCAGCAGCCCCCTTGAGGGTGAGCAGTTCTTC - TRBJ2-1 - TRBV11-3
CASIGREPPYEQYF TGTGCCAGTATTGGGCGGGAACCCCCCTACGAGCAGTACTTC - TRBJ2-7 - TRBV19
CAIGQGAGETQYF TGTGCCATCGGACAGGGGGCAGGAGAGACCCAGTACTTC - TRBJ2-5 TRBD1 TRBV6-6
CAWNPRTGHYGYTF TGTGCCTGGAACCCCCGGACAGGACACTATGGCTACACCTTC - TRBJ1-2 TRBD1 TRBV30
CASRTSGRTYNEQFF TGTGCCTCACGGACTAGCGGGAGGACATACAATGAGCAGTTCTTC few TRBJ2-1 TRBD2 TRBV30
CASSLGLAVDEQYF TGTGCCAGCAGCTTGGGCCTAGCGGTAGACGAGCAGTACTTC few TRBJ2-7 TRBD2 TRBV7-9
CASSITRGNGNQPQHF TGTGCCAGTAGTATCACCAGGGGAAACGGCAATCAGCCCCAGCATTTT - TRBJ1-5 - TRBV19
CASSLGGPEQYF TGTGCCAGCAGTTTGGGGGGTCCCGAGCAGTACTTC few TRBJ2-7 - TRBV28
CASSLTGGLAGTHEQYF TGTGCCAGCAGCTTAACAGGGGGACTAGCGGGAACCCACGAGCAGTACTTC - TRBJ2-7 TRBD2 TRBV7-3
CASSVREREITDTQYF TGTGCCAGCAGCGTGAGGGAACGGGAGATCACAGATACGCAGTATTTT - TRBJ2-3 - TRBV9
CASSSSSGRASNEQFF TGTGCCAGCAGCTCTTCTAGCGGGAGGGCCTCAAATGAGCAGTTCTTC few TRBJ2-1 TRBD2 TRBV11-2